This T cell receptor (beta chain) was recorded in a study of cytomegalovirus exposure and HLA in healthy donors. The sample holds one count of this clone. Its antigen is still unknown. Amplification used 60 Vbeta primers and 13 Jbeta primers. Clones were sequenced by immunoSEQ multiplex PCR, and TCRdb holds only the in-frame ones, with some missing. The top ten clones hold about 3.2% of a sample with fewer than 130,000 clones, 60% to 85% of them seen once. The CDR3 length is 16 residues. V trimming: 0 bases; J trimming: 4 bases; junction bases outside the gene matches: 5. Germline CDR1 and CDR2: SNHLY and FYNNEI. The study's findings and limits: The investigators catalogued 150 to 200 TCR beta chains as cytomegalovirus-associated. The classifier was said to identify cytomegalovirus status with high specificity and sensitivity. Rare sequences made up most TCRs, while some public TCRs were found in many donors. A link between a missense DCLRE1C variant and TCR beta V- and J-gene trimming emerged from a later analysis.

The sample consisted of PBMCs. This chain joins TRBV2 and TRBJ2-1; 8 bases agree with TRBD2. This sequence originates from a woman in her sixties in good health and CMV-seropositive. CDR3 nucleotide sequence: TGTGCCAGCAGTGAAGCGGTGAGCGGGGGTTACAATGAGCAGTTCTTC. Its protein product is CASSEAVSGGYNEQFF.